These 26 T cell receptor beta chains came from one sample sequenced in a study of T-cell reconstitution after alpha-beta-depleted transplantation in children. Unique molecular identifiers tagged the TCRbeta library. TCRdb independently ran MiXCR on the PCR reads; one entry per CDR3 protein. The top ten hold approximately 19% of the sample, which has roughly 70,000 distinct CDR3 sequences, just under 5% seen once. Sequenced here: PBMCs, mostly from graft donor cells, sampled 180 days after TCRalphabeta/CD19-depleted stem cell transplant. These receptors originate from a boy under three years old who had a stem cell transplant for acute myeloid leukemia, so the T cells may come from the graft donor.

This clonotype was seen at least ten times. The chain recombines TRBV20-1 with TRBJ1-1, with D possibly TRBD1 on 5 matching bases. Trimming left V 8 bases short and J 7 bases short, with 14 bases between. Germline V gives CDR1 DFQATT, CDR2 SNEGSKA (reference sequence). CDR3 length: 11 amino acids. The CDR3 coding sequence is TGCAGTCCCCATCGGGGCTTTGAAGCTTTCTTT. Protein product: CSPHRGFEAFF.

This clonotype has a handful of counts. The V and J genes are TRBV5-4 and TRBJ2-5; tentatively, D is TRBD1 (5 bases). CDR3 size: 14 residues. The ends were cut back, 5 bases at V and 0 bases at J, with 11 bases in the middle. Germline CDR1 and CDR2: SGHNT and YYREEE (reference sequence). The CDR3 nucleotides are TGTGCCAGCAGTACCGACAGTTACCAAGAGACCCAGTACTTC. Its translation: CASSTDSYQETQYF.

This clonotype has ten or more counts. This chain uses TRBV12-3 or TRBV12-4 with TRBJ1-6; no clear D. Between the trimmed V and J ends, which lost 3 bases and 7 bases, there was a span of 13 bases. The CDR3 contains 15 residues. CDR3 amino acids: CASSFSGPANSPLHF. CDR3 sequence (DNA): TGTGCCAGCAGTTTTTCGGGCCCTGCGAATTCACCCCTCCACTTT.

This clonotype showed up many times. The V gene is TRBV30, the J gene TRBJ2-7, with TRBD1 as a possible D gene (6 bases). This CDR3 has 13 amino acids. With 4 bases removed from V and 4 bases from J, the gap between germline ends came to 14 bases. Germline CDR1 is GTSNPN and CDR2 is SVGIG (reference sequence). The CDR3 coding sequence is TGTGCCTGGATTGCGACAGGAGGATACGAGCAGTACTTC. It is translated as CAWIATGGYEQYF.

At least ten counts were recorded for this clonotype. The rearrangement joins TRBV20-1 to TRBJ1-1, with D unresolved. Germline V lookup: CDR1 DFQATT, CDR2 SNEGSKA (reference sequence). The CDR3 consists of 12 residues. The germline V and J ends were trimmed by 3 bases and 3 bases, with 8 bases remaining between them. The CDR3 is CSASTDYTEAFF. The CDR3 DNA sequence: TGCAGTGCTAGTACAGATTACACTGAAGCTTTCTTT.

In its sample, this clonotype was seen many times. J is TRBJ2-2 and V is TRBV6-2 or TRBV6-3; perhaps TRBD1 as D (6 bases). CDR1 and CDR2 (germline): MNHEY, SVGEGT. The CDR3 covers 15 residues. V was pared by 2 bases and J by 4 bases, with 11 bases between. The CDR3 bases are TGTGCCAGCAGTTACACCGGACAGTTCACCGGGGAGCTGTTTTTT. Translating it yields CASSYTGQFTGELFF.

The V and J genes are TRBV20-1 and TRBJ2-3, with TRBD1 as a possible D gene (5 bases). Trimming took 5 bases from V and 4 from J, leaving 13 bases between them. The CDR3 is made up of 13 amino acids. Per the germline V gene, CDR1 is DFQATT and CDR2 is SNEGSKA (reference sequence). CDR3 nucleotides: TGCAGTGCTCCCCAGGGAAGCCCAGATACGCAGTATTTT. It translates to CSAPQGSPDTQYF.

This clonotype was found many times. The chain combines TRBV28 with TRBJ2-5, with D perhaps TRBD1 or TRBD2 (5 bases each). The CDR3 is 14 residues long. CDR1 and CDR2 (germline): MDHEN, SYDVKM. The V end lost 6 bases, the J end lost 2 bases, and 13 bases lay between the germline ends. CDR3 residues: CASSSPGTQETQYF. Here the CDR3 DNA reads TGTGCCAGCAGCTCACCGGGGACGCAAGAGACCCAGTACTTC.

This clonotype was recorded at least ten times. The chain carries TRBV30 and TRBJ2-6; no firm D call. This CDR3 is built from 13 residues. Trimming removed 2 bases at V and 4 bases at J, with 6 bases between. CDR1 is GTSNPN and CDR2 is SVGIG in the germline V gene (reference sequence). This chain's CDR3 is CAWSLGGANVLTF. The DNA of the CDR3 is TGTGCCTGGAGTTTGGGAGGGGCCAACGTCCTGACTTTC.

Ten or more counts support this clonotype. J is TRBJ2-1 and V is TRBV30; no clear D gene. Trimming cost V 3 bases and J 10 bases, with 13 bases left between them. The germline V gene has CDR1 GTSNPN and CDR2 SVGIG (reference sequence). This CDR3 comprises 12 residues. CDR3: CAWSPSGREQFF. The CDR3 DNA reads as TGTGCCTGGAGCCCCTCAGGCCGCGAGCAGTTCTTC.

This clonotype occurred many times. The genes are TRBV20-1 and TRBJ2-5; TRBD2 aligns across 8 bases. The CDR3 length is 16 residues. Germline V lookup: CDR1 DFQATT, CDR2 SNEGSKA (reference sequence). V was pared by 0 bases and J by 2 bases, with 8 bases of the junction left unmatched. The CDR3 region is CSARDRERGTQETQYF. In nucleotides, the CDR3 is TGCAGTGCTAGAGACCGGGAGCGGGGGACTCAAGAGACCCAGTACTTC.

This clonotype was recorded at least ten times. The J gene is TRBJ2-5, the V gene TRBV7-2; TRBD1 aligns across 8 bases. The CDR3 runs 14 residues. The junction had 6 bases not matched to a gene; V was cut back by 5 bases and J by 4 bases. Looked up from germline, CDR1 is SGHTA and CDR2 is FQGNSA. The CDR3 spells CASSPWTGRETQYF. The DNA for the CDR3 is TGTGCCAGCAGCCCATGGACAGGGCGAGAGACCCAGTACTTC. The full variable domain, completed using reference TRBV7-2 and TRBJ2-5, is GAGVSQSPSNKVTEKGKDVELRCDPISGHTALYWYRQSLGQGLEFLIYFQGNSAPDKSGLPSDRFSAERTGGSVSTLTIQRTQQEDSAVYLCASSPWTGRETQYFGPGTRLLVL.

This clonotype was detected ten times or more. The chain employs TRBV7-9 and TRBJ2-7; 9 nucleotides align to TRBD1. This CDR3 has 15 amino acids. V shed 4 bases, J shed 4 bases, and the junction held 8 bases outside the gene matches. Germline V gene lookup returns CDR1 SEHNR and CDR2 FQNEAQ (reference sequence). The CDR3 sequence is CASSYPTGGGYEQYF. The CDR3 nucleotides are TGTGCCAGCAGCTACCCGACAGGGGGTGGGTACGAGCAGTACTTC.

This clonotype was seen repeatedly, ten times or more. The chain's CDR3 is CASTGATANEKLFF. The DNA of the CDR3 is TGTGCCAGCACCGGGGCGACGGCTAATGAAAAACTGTTTTTT. The chain recombines TRBV7-9 with TRBJ1-4, with D possibly being TRBD1 (5 bases). Germline V CDR1 and CDR2: SEHNR, FQNEAQ (reference sequence). The CDR3 loop spans 14 amino acids. The V end lost 7 bases, the J end lost 3 bases, and 12 bases lay between the germline ends.

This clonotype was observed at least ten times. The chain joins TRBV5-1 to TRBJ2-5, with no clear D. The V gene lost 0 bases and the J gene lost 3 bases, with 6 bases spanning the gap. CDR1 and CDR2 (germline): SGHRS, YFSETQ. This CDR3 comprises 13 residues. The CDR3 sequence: CASSLAQEETQYF. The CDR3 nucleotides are TGCGCCAGCAGCTTGGCCCAAGAAGAGACCCAGTACTTC.

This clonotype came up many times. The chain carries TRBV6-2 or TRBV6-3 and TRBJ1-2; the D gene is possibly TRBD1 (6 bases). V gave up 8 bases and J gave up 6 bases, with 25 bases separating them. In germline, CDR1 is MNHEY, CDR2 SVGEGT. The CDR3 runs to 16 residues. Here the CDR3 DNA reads TGTGCCAGCCGAGGGACAAAGTGGTTCTCCACTAATGGCTACACCTTC. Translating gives CASRGTKWFSTNGYTF.

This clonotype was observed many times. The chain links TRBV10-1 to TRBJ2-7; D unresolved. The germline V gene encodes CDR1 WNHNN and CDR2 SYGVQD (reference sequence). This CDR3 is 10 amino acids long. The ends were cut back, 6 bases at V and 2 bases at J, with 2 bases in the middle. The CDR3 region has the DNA TGCGCCAGCAGCCCCTACGAGCAGTACGTC. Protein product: CASSPYEQYV.

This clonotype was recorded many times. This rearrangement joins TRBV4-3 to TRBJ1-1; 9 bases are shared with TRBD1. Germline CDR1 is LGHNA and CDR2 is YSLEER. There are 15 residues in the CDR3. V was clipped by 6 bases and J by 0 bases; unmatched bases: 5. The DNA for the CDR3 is TGCGCCAGCAGTGTCCGGGACAGGGTGAACACTGAAGCTTTCTTT. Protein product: CASSVRDRVNTEAFF.

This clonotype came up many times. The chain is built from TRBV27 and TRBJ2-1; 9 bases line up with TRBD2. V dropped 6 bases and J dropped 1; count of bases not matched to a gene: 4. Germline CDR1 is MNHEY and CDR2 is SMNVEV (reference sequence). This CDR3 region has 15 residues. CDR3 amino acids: CASRPSGGSYNEQFF. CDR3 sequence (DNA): TGTGCCAGCAGGCCCAGCGGGGGGTCCTACAATGAGCAGTTCTTC.

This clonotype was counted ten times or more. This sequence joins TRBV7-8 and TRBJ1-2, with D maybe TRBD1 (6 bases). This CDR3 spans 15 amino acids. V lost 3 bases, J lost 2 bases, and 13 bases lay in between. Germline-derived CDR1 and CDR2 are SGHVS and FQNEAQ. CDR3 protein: CASSLDSTPNYGYTF. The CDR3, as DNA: TGTGCCAGCAGCTTGGACAGTACGCCGAACTATGGCTACACCTTC.

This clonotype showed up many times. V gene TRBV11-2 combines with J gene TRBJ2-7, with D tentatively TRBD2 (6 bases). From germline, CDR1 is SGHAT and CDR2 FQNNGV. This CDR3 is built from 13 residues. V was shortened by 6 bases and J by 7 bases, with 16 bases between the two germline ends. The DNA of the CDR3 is TGTGCCAGCAGTCCATGGGGGGTGGGAGAGCAGTACGTC. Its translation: CASSPWGVGEQYV.

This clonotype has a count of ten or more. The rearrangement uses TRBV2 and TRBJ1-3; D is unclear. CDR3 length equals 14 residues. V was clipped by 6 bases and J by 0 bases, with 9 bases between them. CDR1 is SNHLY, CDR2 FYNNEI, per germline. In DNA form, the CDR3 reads TGTGCCAGCAGCGCAGTCCACTCTGGAAACACCATATATTTT. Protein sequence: CASSAVHSGNTIYF.

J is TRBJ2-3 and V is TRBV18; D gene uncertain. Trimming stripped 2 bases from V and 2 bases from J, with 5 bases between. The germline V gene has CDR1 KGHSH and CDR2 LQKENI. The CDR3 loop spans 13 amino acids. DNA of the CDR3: TGTGCCAGCTCACCAGGTAACACAGATACGCAGTATTTT. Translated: CASSPGNTDTQYF.

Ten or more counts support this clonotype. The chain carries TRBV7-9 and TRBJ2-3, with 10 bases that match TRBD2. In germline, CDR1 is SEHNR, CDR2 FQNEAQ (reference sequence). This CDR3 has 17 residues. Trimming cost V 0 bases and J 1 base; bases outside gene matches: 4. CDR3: CASSLARTSGRTDTQYF. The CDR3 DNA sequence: TGTGCCAGCAGCTTAGCGCGGACTAGCGGCCGCACAGATACGCAGTATTTT.

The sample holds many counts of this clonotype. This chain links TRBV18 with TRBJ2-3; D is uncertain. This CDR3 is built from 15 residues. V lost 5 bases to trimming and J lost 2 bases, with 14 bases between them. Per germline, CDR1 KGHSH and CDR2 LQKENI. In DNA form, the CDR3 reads TGTGCCAGCTCAAGGTTAAGCTCTCTCACAGATACGCAGTATTTT. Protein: CASSRLSSLTDTQYF. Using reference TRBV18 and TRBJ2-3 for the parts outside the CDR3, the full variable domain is NAGVMQNPRHLVRRRGQEARLRCSPMKGHSHVYWYRQLPEEGLKFMVYLQKENIIDESGMPKERFSAEFPKEGPSILRIQQVVRGDSAAYFCASSRLSSLTDTQYFGPGTRLTVL.

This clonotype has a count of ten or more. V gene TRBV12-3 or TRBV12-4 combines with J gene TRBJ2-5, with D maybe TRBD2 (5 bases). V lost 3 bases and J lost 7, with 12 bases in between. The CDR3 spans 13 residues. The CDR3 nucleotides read TGTGCCAGCAGTTTCGGAGGCTACGGGACCCAGTACTTC. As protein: CASSFGGYGTQYF.